The 10 T cell receptor beta chains listed next were all sequenced from one sample in a study of yellow fever vaccine responses in identical twins. Via MiXCR, TCRdb re-called the RT-PCR reads, giving one row per CDR3 protein. Found here are approximately 10,000 distinct CDR3 sequences, around 77% of them singletons; the top ten hold under 9.5%. This sample comprised T cells from blood (PBMCs), unsorted or a sorted subset (not recorded which), obtained before or after yellow fever vaccination (not recorded which). The receptors stem from a woman between 18 and 30 years old who received the yellow fever vaccine.

As to this clonotype: One end of the junction varies from germline; a read error may be responsible. The CDR3 DNA reads TGCAGCGATGCCACAGGGACCTCCTACAATGAGCAGTTCTTT. Translation gives CSDATGTSYNEQFF. This chain uses TRBV29-1 with TRBJ2-1; D is perhaps TRBD1 (6 bases). This CDR3 spans 14 amino acids. CDR1 is SQVTM, CDR2 ANQGSEA, per germline.

The chain uses TRBV4-1 and TRBJ2-7, with D perhaps TRBD1 (6 bases). The V gene lost 0 bases and the J gene lost 0 bases, with 9 bases spanning the gap. This CDR3 comprises 15 residues. Germline V gene lookup returns CDR1 MGHRA and CDR2 YSYEKL. DNA for the CDR3: TGCGCCAGCAGCCAAGACTGGACAGACTCCTACGAGCAGTACGTC. Translating gives CASSQDWTDSYEQYV.

The CDR3 here is CASSLGSNSPLHF. DNA of the CDR3: TGTGCCAGCAGCTTGGGTAGTAATTCACCCCTCCACTTT. The V gene is TRBV5-6, the J gene TRBJ1-6; D remains unclear. The CDR3 runs to 13 residues. Deletions cut 0 bases from V and 6 bases from J, with 4 bases between. Germline-derived CDR1 and CDR2 are SGHDT and YYEEEE.

This clonotype has just one count. The V gene is TRBV23-1, the J gene TRBJ2-7, with D tentatively TRBD2 (5 bases). TRBV23-1 is an ORF, and what it does is uncertain. This CDR3 spans 14 amino acids. The V end was cut by 8 bases, the J end by 2 bases, with 16 bases between. This CDR3 is CASPPGDYPYEQYF. The CDR3 DNA reads as TGCGCCAGCCCACCTGGTGACTACCCCTACGAGCAGTACTTC.

This clonotype was observed a handful of times. The chain has TRBV2 and TRBJ1-1; 7 bases are shared with TRBD1. With V trimmed by 6 bases and J by 3 bases, 7 bases remained unmatched. The CDR3 extends over 14 amino acids. The germline V gene encodes CDR1 SNHLY and CDR2 FYNNEI. CDR3 nucleotide sequence: TGTGCCAGCAGGGTAGGGGGCAGGGACACTGAAGCTTTCTTT. Translating it yields CASRVGGRDTEAFF. The whole variable domain, remainder taken from reference TRBV2 and TRBJ1-1, is EPEVTQTPSHQVTQMGQEVILRCVPISNHLYFYWYRQILGQKVEFLVSFYNNEISEKSEIFDDQFSVERPDGSNFTLKIRSTKLEDSAMYFCASRVGGRDTEAFFGQGTRLTVV.

The V call is TRBV12-3 or TRBV12-4, the J call TRBJ2-7; 8 bases line up with TRBD1. This CDR3 region has 15 residues. V lost 4 bases to trimming and J lost 3 bases; unmatched junction nucleotides: 8. CDR3 coding DNA: TGTGCCAGCAGTTCCACCGGGACAGGTTACTACGAGCAGTACTTC. Translating gives CASSSTGTGYYEQYF.

The chain joins TRBV6-5 to TRBJ2-1; no definite D call. Germline V gene data show CDR1 as MNHEY and CDR2 as SVGAGI. The CDR3 covers 12 residues. V gave up 2 bases and J gave up 3 bases, with 2 bases separating them. CDR3 DNA sequence: TGTGCCAGCAGTTACCACTACAATGAGCAGTTCTTC. Encoded protein: CASSYHYNEQFF.

This clonotype rates as medium-sized. This sequence joins TRBV7-6 and TRBJ1-1, with 9 bases identical to TRBD1. This CDR3 contains 13 residues. Unmatched junction bases numbered 5, after V lost 8 bases and J lost 4 bases. Germline values: CDR1 SGHVS, CDR2 FNYEAQ. CDR3: CASAPGQGTEAFF. CDR3 bases: TGTGCCAGCGCCCCGGGACAGGGCACTGAAGCTTTCTTT.

The J gene is TRBJ2-7, the V gene TRBV20-1; D tentatively fits TRBD1 or TRBD2 (5 bases each). CDR1 and CDR2 (germline): DFQATT, SNEGSKA (reference sequence). With 1 base removed from V and 2 bases from J, the gap between germline ends came to 9 bases. CDR3 size: 13 residues. The CDR3 sequence is CSARVRGAYEQYV. The DNA for the CDR3 is TGCAGTGCTAGAGTTAGGGGAGCCTACGAGCAGTACGTC.

The chain has TRBV5-1 and TRBJ2-2; D is unresolved. The CDR3 has 14 amino acids. Deletions cut 0 bases from V and 7 bases from J, with 10 bases between. Germline V gene data show CDR1 as SGHRS and CDR2 as YFSETQ. The CDR3 spells CASSLDSGNGELFF. Written as DNA, the CDR3 is TGCGCCAGCAGCTTGGACTCCGGAAACGGGGAGCTGTTTTTT.